This T cell receptor (beta chain) stems from a study of blood T cell repertoires in COVID-19. Study overall: T cells, B-cell-depleted T cells, or PBMCs provided the cDNA or gDNA that served as material.

As originally analysed: Amplification of reference gene primers provided the estimated nucleated cell counts. Using immunoSEQ multiplex PCR, the repertoire was profiled, and TCRdb retains in-frame clones only, with some absent. V, J and clone size derive from that table, while D and trimming were established from the DNA sequence. The table includes fewer than 140,000 clones, 76% detected once. Followed over time, Seattle patients had been enrolled while infection was active. V lost 3 bases and J 0 bases, leaving 12 bases between the germline ends. The CDR3 spans 16 residues. The germline V gene encodes CDR1 MDHEN and CDR2 SYDVKM.

What was sequenced was peripheral blood. This rearrangement joins TRBV28 to TRBJ1-5, with D tentatively TRBD1 (5 bases). This TCR came from an older man with COVID-19, enrolled during active disease. The CDR3 region has the DNA TGTGCCAGCAGTTTCCTGGGACTTCATAGCAATCAGCCCCAGCATTTT. Its protein is CASSFLGLHSNQPQHF. Complete variable domain (other parts from reference TRBV28 and TRBJ1-5): DVKVTQSSRYLVKRTGEKVFLECVQDMDHENMFWYRQDPGLGLRLIYFSYDVKMKEKGDIPEGYSVSREKKERFSLILESASTNQTSMYLCASSFLGLHSNQPQHFGDGTRLSIL.